The 25 T cell receptor beta chains reported below all come from one sample, sequenced in a study of blood T cells in healthy people across ages. Sample-barcoded 5' priming and a J-beta primer mix drove a second PCR of roughly 6 to 12 cycles. MiXCR, run by TCRdb on the 5' RACE reads, gives a single entry per CDR3 protein. Here the sample spans 750,000 to 850,000 distinct CDR3 sequences, 20% to 25% being singletons. The same sample was also studied in work on T cells of mothers and their children.

The sample was blood. The receptors come from a boy aged 5-17 years in good health.

To note about this clonotype: Mismatch with germline at one junction end may stem from a read error. This sequence joins TRBV7-9 and TRBJ1-1; the match to TRBD1 covers 7 bases. Germline assignment: CDR1 SEHNR and CDR2 FQNEAQ (reference sequence). The CDR3 runs 14 residues. CDR3 protein: CASSQTTGFIDALF. The CDR3 DNA reads TGTGCCAGCAGCCAGACGACAGGGTTTATTGATGCTCTCTTT.

This rearrangement joins TRBV5-1 to TRBJ2-3, with D uncertain. Germline V lookup: CDR1 SGHRS, CDR2 YFSETQ. The CDR3 extends over 13 amino acids. Trimming took off 2 bases at V and 2 bases at J, with 6 bases between the two ends. Here the CDR3 DNA reads TGCGCCAGCAGCTTTACCCCCACAGATACGCAGTATTTT. Translated, it gives CASSFTPTDTQYF.

The chain carries TRBV14 and TRBJ1-3; TRBD1 might be the D (5 bases). From germline, CDR1 is SGHDN and CDR2 FVKESK. The CDR3 has 15 amino acids. Trimming stripped 6 bases from V and 0 bases from J, with 12 bases between. The CDR3 reads CASRRRGTSGNTIYF. CDR3 nucleotide sequence: TGTGCCAGCAGGCGTCGGGGGACCTCTGGAAACACCATATATTTT.

The chain is built from TRBV3-1 and TRBJ2-1, with TRBD1 matching 7 bases. The J call may not be correct, given that the DNA end is closer to TRBJ2-7. This CDR3 contains 16 residues. CDR1 and CDR2 from the germline V gene are LGHDT and YNNKEL (reference sequence). The CDR3 DNA is TGTGCCAGCAGCCAAGATGGGGACAGCCTCTCCTACGAGCAGTACTTC. It specifies CASSQDGDSLSYEQYF.

V usage is TRBV20-1 and J usage is TRBJ2-7; 7 nucleotides agree with TRBD2. V shed 0 bases, J shed 3 bases, and the junction held 5 bases outside the gene matches. This CDR3 contains 14 residues. Looked up from germline, CDR1 is DFQATT and CDR2 is SNEGSKA (reference sequence). CDR3 protein: CSARDLRTSYEQYF. The CDR3 coding sequence is TGCAGTGCTAGAGATCTCCGGACTAGCTACGAGCAGTACTTC.

Worth noting for this clonotype: Relative to the germline gene, one junction end is altered; a read error may explain this. V usage is TRBV7-9 and J usage is TRBJ2-1; possible D gene TRBD1, 5 bases. This CDR3 has 13 residues. CDR1 is SEHNR and CDR2 is FQNEAQ in the germline V gene (reference sequence). The CDR3 DNA sequence: TGTGCCAGCAGCTTAGAGGGGTTAAAGCCACCCAGGTTC. Its protein is CASSLEGLKPPRF.

This clonotype was detected only a few times. Because the CDR3 is missing its conserved closing phenylalanine or tryptophan, this is likely a read error. V is TRBV20-1 and J is TRBJ2-7; 9 nucleotides align to TRBD2. The junction had 7 bases not matched to a gene; V was cut back by 5 bases and J by 2 bases. Germline lookup yields CDR1 DFQATT and CDR2 SNEGSKA (reference sequence). The CDR3 runs 14 residues. CDR3 region: CSAAQKRGAYEQYS. Here the CDR3 DNA reads TGCAGTGCTGCGCAAAAGCGGGGGGCCTACGAGCAGTACTCC.

This clonotype appeared a few times. This chain joins TRBV7-6 and TRBJ2-5; 7 nucleotides line up with TRBD1. The J call is doubtful: the DNA matches TRBJ2-7 better. The CDR3 contains 14 residues. Germline CDR1 and CDR2: SGHVS and FNYEAQ. CDR3 sequence reads: CASSHSTGSYEQYF. The CDR3 region has the DNA TGTGCCAGCAGCCACTCGACAGGGTCCTACGAGCAGTACTTC.

This chain joins TRBV6-2 or TRBV6-3 and TRBJ1-2, with D tentatively TRBD1 (5 bases). Germline V gene lookup returns CDR1 MNHEY and CDR2 SVGEGT. CDR3 length equals 13 residues. V was cut by 5 bases and J by 3 bases, with 10 bases left in between. CDR3: CASSLRRDYGYTF. CDR3 nucleotides: TGTGCCAGCAGTCTCCGCAGGGACTATGGCTACACCTTC.

V gene TRBV29-1 combines with J gene TRBJ2-5; TRBD1 matches at 10 bases. Trimming at V came to 5 bases and at J to 5 bases, leaving 17 bases not matched to a gene. CDR3 size: 17 residues. The germline V gene has CDR1 SQVTM and CDR2 ANQGSEA. The CDR3 region is CSVPGQGGTRGQETQYF. DNA for the CDR3: TGCAGCGTTCCAGGACAGGGGGGGACTAGGGGGCAGGAGACCCAGTACTTC.

V is TRBV12-3 or TRBV12-4 and J is TRBJ2-1; D is perhaps TRBD2 (5 bases). The length of the CDR3 is 12 residues. The germline V and J ends were trimmed by 2 bases and 11 bases, with 10 bases remaining between them. The CDR3 nucleotides are TGTGCCAGCAGTTTAAGCGAGGGTAAGCAGTTCTTC. Its translation: CASSLSEGKQFF.

This clonotype was picked up a small number of times. The V gene is TRBV19, the J gene TRBJ1-4, with TRBD1 matching over 7 bases. The CDR3 runs to 15 residues. Losses at the gene ends were 5 bases for V and 4 bases for J; bases not matched to a gene: 7. Germline values: CDR1 LNHDA, CDR2 SQIVND (reference sequence). The DNA for the CDR3 is TGTGCCAGTAGTGGGCCGGGACAGAATAATGAAAAACTGTTTTTT. Translation gives CASSGPGQNNEKLFF.

The V call is TRBV25-1, the J call TRBJ2-3; unclear D gene. The CDR3 length is 15 residues. Trimming stripped 7 bases from V and 5 bases from J, with 19 bases between. From germline, CDR1 is MGHDK and CDR2 SYGVNS. The CDR3 protein is CASTESERWGDTQYF. CDR3 DNA sequence: TGTGCCAGCACCGAATCTGAAAGGTGGGGAGATACGCAGTATTTT.

This chain connects TRBV5-6 to TRBJ1-1; maybe TRBD1 (6 bases). There are 18 residues in the CDR3. The germline CDR1 and CDR2 sequences are SGHDT and YYEEEE. V lost 0 bases, J lost 2 bases, and 20 bases lay in between. CDR3 DNA: TGTGCCAGCAGCTTGGTGGGTTGGGCTCACAGGGACAACACTGAAGCTTTCTTT. Translated: CASSLVGWAHRDNTEAFF.

The chain has TRBV5-1 and TRBJ1-1; TRBD1 is a possible D gene (5 bases). V was cut by 3 bases and J by 1 base, with 13 bases left in between. Germline loops: CDR1 SGHRS, CDR2 YFSETQ. The CDR3 totals 15 residues. CDR3 bases: TGCGCCAGCAGCTGGGGGACCTATACGAACACTGAAGCTTTCTTT. Translated: CASSWGTYTNTEAFF. Drawing the rest from reference TRBV5-1 and TRBJ1-1, the complete variable domain is KAGVTQTPRYLIKTRGQQVTLSCSPISGHRSVSWYQQTPGQGLQFLFEYFSETQRNKGNFPGRFSGRQFSNSRSEMNVSTLELGDSALYLCASSWGTYTNTEAFFGQGTRLTVV.

In its sample, this clonotype was seen a few times. The genes are TRBV7-2 and TRBJ2-3; TRBD1 or TRBD2 may be the D gene (5 bases each). Germline values: CDR1 SGHTA, CDR2 FQGNSA. Deletions cut 5 bases from V and 7 bases from J, with 16 bases between. This CDR3 region has 14 residues. CDR3 sequence: CASSPRDPGNTQYF. The CDR3 nucleotides are TGTGCCAGCAGCCCCCGGGACCCTGGAAATACGCAGTATTTT. Drawing the rest from reference TRBV7-2 and TRBJ2-3, the complete variable domain is GAGVSQSPSNKVTEKGKDVELRCDPISGHTALYWYRQSLGQGLEFLIYFQGNSAPDKSGLPSDRFSAERTGGSVSTLTIQRTQQEDSAVYLCASSPRDPGNTQYFGPGTRLTVL.

This clonotype was counted a few times. V usage is TRBV30 and J usage is TRBJ1-1; D is undetermined. The V and J ends lost 4 bases and 4 bases respectively, with 16 bases between them. Germline V gives CDR1 GTSNPN, CDR2 SVGIG (reference sequence). This CDR3 has 14 residues. CDR3 nucleotide sequence: TGTGCCTGGACGAGCGGAGTCGGTGGCACTGAAGCTTTCTTT. It specifies CAWTSGVGGTEAFF.

Comments on this clonotype: One end of the junction is discordant with germline, which a read error may explain. The rearrangement links TRBV4-1 to TRBJ2-7, with no clear D. This CDR3 comprises 14 residues. Germline assignment: CDR1 MGHRA and CDR2 YSYEKL. DNA of the CDR3: TGCGCCAGCAGCCCTACTCCGGGCTCCAACGAGCAGTACTTC. Residues: CASSPTPGSNEQYF.

A few counts support this clonotype. The rearrangement joins TRBV7-6 to TRBJ2-5, with D possibly TRBD1 on 6 matching bases. With the DNA end fitting TRBJ2-1 better, the J assignment may be wrong. This CDR3 comprises 16 residues. Germline CDR1 SGHVS, CDR2 FNYEAQ. This CDR3 is CASSRTGGGIYNEQFF. DNA of the CDR3: TGTGCCAGCAGCCGGACGGGTGGGGGCATCTACAATGAGCAGTTCTTC.

In this sample, this clonotype turned up a few times. The genes are TRBV7-9 and TRBJ1-5; TRBD1 matches at 7 bases. Germline assignment: CDR1 SEHNR and CDR2 FQNEAQ (reference sequence). The CDR3 is 14 amino acids. V shed 4 bases and J 7 bases; nucleotides not matched to a gene: 7. DNA of the CDR3: TGTGCCAGCAGCTCCACGGACAGGAGACAGCCCCAGCATTTT. Translating gives CASSSTDRRQPQHF.

The chain combines TRBV12-5 with TRBJ2-5, with a weak D call TRBD2 (7 bases). The ends were cut back, 6 bases at V and 5 bases at J, with 13 bases in the middle. There are 13 residues in the CDR3. The V gene's germline CDR1 is LGHNT and CDR2 FRNRAP. CDR3 loop: CASGGGPGETQYF. The CDR3 coding sequence is TGTGCTAGTGGGGGGGGGCCAGGGGAGACCCAGTACTTC.

The J gene is TRBJ2-5, the V gene TRBV6-6; D is undetermined. The J call is uncertain, as TRBJ2-7 better fits the DNA end. Looked up from germline, CDR1 is MNHNY and CDR2 is SVGAGI (reference sequence). CDR3 length equals 14 residues. This CDR3 is CASSYSILSYEQYF. CDR3 DNA: TGTGCCAGCAGTTACTCTATCCTGTCCTACGAGCAGTACTTC.

In its sample, this clonotype was seen a few times. J is TRBJ2-7 and V is TRBV18; D is undetermined. Germline V gene lookup returns CDR1 KGHSH and CDR2 LQKENI. V lost 6 bases to trimming and J lost 3 bases, with 15 bases between them. CDR3 size: 14 residues. CDR3 loop: CASSPVTLGYEQYF. The CDR3 nucleotides are TGTGCCAGCTCTCCCGTGACCCTGGGCTACGAGCAGTACTTC.

The genes are TRBV10-3 and TRBJ2-7, with a tentative D call TRBD1 (7 bases). The CDR3 sequence is 15 residues long. Germline V gene lookup returns CDR1 ENHRY and CDR2 SYGVKD. Deletions cut 3 bases from V and 0 bases from J, with 12 bases between. CDR3 protein: CAISDTGDSSYEQYF. In nucleotides, the CDR3 is TGTGCCATCAGTGATACGGGGGACAGCTCCTACGAGCAGTACTTC.

This clonotype was counted once. The chain links TRBV5-6 to TRBJ2-5; 7 bases fit TRBD1. V shed 1 base and J 2 bases; nucleotides not matched to a gene: 5. This CDR3 has 15 residues. Germline lookup yields CDR1 SGHDT and CDR2 YYEEEE. The CDR3 coding sequence is TGTGCCAGCAGCTTGTTCGGGACAGAGCAAGAGACCCAGTACTTC. This gives the protein CASSLFGTEQETQYF.